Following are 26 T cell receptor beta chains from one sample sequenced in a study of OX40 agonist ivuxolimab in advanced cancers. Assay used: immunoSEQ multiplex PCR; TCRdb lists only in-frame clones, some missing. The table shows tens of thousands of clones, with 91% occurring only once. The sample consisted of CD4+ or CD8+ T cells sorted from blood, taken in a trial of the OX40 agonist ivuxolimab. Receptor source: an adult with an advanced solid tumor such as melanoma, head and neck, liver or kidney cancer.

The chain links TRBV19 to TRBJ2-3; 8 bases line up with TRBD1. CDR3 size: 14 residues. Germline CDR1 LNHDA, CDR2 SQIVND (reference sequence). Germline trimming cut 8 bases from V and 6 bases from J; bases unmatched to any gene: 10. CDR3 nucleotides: TGTGCCAGTTCCGGGACAGGTTTAGGGGATACGCAGTATTTT. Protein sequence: CASSGTGLGDTQYF. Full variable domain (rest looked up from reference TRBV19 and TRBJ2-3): DGGITQSPKYLFRKEGQNVTLSCEQNLNHDAMYWYRQDPGQGLRLIYYSQIVNDFQKGDIAEGYSVSREKKESFPLTVTSAQKNPTAFYLCASSGTGLGDTQYFGPGTRLTVL.

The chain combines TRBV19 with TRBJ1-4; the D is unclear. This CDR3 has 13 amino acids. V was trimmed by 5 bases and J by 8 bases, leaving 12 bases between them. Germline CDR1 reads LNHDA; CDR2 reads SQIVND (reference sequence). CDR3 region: CASSYKVDEKLFF. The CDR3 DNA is TGTGCCAGTAGTTATAAAGTGGACGAAAAACTGTTTTTT. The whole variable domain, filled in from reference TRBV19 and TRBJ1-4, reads DGGITQSPKYLFRKEGQNVTLSCEQNLNHDAMYWYRQDPGQGLRLIYYSQIVNDFQKGDIAEGYSVSREKKESFPLTVTSAQKNPTAFYLCASSYKVDEKLFFGSGTQLSVL.

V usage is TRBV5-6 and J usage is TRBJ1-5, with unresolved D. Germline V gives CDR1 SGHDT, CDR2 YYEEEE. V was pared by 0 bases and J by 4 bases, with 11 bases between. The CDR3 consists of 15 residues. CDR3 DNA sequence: TGTGCCAGCAGCTTGGAGGGTGGGGTGAATCAGCCCCAGCATTTT. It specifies CASSLEGGVNQPQHF.

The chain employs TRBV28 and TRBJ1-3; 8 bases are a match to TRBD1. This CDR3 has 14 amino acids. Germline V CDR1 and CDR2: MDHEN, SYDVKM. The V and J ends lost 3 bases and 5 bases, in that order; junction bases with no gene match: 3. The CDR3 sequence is CASSFRDRRNTIYF. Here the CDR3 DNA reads TGTGCCAGCAGTTTTAGGGACAGGAGAAACACCATATATTTT.

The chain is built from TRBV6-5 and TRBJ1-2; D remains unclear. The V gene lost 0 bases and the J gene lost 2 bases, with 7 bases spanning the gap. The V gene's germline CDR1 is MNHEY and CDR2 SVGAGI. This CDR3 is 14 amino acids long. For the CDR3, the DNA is TGTGCCAGCAGTTACTCATGGGTGAACTATGGCTACACCTTC. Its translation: CASSYSWVNYGYTF.

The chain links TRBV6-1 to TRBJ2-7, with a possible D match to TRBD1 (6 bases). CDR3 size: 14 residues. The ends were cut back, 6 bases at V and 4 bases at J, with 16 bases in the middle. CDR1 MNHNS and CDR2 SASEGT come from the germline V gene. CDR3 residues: CASSEGHPGYEQYF. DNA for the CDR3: TGTGCCAGCAGCGAGGGACACCCAGGGTACGAGCAGTACTTC.

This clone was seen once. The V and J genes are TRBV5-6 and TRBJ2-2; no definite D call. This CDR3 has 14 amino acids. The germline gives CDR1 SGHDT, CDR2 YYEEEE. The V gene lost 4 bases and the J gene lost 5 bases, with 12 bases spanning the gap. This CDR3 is CASSPRLVTGELFF. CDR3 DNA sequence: TGTGCCAGCAGCCCAAGGTTGGTGACCGGGGAGCTGTTTTTT.

The CDR3: CASSQGGLAGGPVYEQFF. CDR3 bases: TGCGCCAGCAGCCAAGGGGGGCTAGCGGGAGGGCCGGTCTATGAGCAGTTCTTC. The chain recombines TRBV4-1 with TRBJ2-1, with TRBD2 identical over 12 bases. Germline CDR1 MGHRA, CDR2 YSYEKL. Germline trimming cut 1 base from V and 8 bases from J; bases unmatched to any gene: 12. The CDR3 sequence is 18 residues long.

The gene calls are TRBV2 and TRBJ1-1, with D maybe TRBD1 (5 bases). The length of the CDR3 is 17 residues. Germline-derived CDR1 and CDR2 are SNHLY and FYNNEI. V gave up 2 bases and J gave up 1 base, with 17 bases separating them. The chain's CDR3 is CASSEYRVVGTNTEAFF. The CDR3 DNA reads TGTGCCAGCAGTGAATATAGGGTTGTGGGGACGAACACTGAAGCTTTCTTT.

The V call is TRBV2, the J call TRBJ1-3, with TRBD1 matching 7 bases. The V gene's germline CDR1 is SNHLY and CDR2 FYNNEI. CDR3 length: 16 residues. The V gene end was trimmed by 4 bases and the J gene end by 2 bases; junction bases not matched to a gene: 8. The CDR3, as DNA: TGTGCCAGCAGTGCTTCCGGACAGGATACTGGAAACACCATATATTTT. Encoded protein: CASSASGQDTGNTIYF.

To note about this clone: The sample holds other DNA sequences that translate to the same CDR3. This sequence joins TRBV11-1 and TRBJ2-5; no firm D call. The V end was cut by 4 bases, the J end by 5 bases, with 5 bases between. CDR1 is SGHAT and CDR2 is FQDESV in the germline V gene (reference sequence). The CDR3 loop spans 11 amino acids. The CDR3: CASSSGETQYF. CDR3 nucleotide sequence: TGTGCCAGCAGCTCCGGGGAGACCCAGTACTTC.

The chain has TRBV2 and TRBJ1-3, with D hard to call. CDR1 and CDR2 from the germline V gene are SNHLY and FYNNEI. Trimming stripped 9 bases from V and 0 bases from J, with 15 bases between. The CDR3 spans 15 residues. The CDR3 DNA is TGTGCCAGTACCTCCTTTTCCAGCTCTGGAAACACCATATATTTT. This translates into CASTSFSSSGNTIYF.

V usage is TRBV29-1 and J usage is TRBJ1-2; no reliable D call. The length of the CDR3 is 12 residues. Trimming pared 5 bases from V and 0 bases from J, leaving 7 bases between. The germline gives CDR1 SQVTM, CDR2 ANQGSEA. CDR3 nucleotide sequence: TGCAGCGTTTATACTGCTAACTATGGCTACACCTTC. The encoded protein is CSVYTANYGYTF.

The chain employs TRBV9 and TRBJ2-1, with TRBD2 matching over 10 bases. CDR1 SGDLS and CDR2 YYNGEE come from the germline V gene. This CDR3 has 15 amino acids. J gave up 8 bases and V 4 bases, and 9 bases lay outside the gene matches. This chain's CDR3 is CASSRAGGQGHEQFF. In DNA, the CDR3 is TGTGCCAGCAGCAGAGCGGGGGGGCAGGGGCATGAGCAGTTCTTC.

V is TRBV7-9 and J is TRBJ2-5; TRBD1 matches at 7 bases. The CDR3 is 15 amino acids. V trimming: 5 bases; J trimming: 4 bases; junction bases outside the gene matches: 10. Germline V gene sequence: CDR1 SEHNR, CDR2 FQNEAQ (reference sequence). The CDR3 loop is CASSPQLQGLETQYF. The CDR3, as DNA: TGTGCCAGCAGCCCTCAATTACAGGGGTTAGAGACCCAGTACTTC.

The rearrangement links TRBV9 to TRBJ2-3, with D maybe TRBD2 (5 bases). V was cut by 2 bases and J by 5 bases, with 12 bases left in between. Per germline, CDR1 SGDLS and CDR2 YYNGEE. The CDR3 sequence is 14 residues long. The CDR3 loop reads CASSVRELEDTQYF. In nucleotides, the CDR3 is TGTGCCAGCAGCGTGAGGGAGCTGGAAGATACGCAGTATTTT.

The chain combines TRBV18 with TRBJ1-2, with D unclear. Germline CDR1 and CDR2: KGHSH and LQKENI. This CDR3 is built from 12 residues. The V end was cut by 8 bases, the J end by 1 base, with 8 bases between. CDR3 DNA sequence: TGTGCCAGCGGACGGCTTAACTATGGCTACACCTTC. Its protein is CASGRLNYGYTF.

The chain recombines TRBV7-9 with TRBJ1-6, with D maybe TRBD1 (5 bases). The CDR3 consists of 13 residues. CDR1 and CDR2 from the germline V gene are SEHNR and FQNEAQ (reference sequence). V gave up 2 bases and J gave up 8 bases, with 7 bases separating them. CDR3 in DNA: TGTGCCAGCAGCTTAAGGGGCGATTCACCCCTCCACTTT. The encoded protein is CASSLRGDSPLHF. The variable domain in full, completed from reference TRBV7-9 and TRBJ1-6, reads DTGVSQNPRHKITKRGQNVTFRCDPISEHNRLYWYRQTLGQGPEFLTYFQNEAQLEKSRLLSDRFSAERPKGSFSTLEIQRTEQGDSAMYLCASSLRGDSPLHFGNGTRLTVT.

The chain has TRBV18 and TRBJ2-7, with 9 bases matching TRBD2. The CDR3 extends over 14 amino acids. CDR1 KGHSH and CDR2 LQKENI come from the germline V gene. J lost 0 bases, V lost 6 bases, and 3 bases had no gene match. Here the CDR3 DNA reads TGTGCCAGCTCGCTAGCGGGGAGCTCCTACGAGCAGTACTTC. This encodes CASSLAGSSYEQYF.

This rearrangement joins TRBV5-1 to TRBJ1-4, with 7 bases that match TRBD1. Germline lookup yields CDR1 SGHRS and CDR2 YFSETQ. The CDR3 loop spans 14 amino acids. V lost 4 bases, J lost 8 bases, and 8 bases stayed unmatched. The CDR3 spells CASSPTGQGEKLFF. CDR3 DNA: TGCGCCAGCAGCCCGACAGGGCAGGGCGAAAAACTGTTTTTT.

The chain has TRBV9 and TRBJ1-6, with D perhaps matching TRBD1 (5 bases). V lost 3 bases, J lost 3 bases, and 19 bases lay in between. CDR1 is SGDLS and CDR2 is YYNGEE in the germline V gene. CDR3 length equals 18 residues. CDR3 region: CASSEDIAHDVYNSPLHF. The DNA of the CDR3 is TGTGCCAGCAGCGAGGACATTGCGCACGACGTCTATAATTCACCCCTCCACTTT. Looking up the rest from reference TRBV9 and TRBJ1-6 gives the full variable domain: DSGVTQTPKHLITATGQRVTLRCSPRSGDLSVYWYQQSLDQGLQFLIQYYNGEERAKGNILERFSAQQFPDLHSELNLSSLELGDSALYFCASSEDIAHDVYNSPLHFGNGTRLTVT.

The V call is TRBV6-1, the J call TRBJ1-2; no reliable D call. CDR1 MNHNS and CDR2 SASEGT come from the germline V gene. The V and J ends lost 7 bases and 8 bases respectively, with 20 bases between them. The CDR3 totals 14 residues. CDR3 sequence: CASTHSGGIGGYTF. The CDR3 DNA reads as TGTGCCAGCACCCACTCGGGAGGAATAGGGGGCTACACCTTC.

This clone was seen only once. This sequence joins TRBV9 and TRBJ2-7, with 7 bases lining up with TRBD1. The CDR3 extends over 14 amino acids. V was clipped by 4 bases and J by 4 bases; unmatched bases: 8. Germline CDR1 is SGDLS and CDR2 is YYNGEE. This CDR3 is CASSTRQGRYEQYF. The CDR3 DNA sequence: TGTGCCAGCAGCACCCGACAGGGCAGGTACGAGCAGTACTTC. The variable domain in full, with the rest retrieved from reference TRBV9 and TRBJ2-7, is DSGVTQTPKHLITATGQRVTLRCSPRSGDLSVYWYQQSLDQGLQFLIQYYNGEERAKGNILERFSAQQFPDLHSELNLSSLELGDSALYFCASSTRQGRYEQYFGPGTRLTVT.

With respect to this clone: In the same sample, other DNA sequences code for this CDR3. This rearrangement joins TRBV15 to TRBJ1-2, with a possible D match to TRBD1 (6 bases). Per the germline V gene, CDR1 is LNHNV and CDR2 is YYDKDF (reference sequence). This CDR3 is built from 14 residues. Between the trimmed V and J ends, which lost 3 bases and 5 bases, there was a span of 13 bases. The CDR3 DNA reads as TGTGCCACCAGCAGGGGGGCAGGTAATTATGGCTACACCTTC. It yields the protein CATSRGAGNYGYTF.

The CDR3 DNA follows: TGTGCCAGCAGCCAGGGAGGGTCGAACACCGGGGAGCTGTTTTTT. It is translated as CASSQGGSNTGELFF. J is TRBJ2-2 and V is TRBV7-9; 7 bases fit TRBD2. After removal of 5 bases from V and 0 bases from J, the junction contained 3 bases not matched to a gene. Germline values: CDR1 SEHNR, CDR2 FQNEAQ (reference sequence). CDR3 length: 15 amino acids.

The CDR3 DNA is TGTGCCAGCTCACCAGGACAGGGACGTGAAAAACTGTTTTTT. Translation: CASSPGQGREKLFF. The chain joins TRBV18 to TRBJ1-4; 8 nucleotides line up with TRBD1. V was clipped by 2 bases and J by 7 bases; unmatched bases: 3. CDR3 length: 14 amino acids. CDR1 and CDR2 (germline): KGHSH, LQKENI.